A single sample gave rise to the 14 T cell receptor beta chains below, sequenced in a study of breast tumors, draining lymph nodes, adjacent tissues. TCRdb recomputed calls from the multiplex PCR reads with MiXCR, one row per CDR3 protein. The repertoire has fewer than 25,000 distinct CDR3 sequences, under 35% of them found once; the top ten carry around 10%. The source material was breast tumor tissue. The origin of the receptors is a female donor with breast cancer. Some clones in this sample may be carry-over from other donors' samples.

This sequence joins TRBV11-2 and TRBJ1-1; 12 bases are shared with TRBD1. After removal of 6 bases from V and 4 bases from J, the junction contained 6 bases not matched to a gene. The CDR3 length is 15 residues. The V gene's germline CDR1 is SGHAT and CDR2 FQNNGV. CDR3 in DNA: TGTGCCAGCAGATCGGGGACAGGGGGCTTCACTGAAGCTTTCTTT. Translated, it gives CASRSGTGGFTEAFF.

In this sample, this clonotype turned up once. This chain joins TRBV2 and TRBJ2-7, with TRBD2 as a possible D gene (5 bases). Per germline, CDR1 SNHLY and CDR2 FYNNEI. The CDR3 runs 13 residues. V lost 3 bases and J lost 0, with 6 bases in between. As DNA, the CDR3 is TGTGCCAGCAGTGACGGGGTCTCCTACGAGCAGTACTTC. This codes for CASSDGVSYEQYF.

The sample holds many counts of this clonotype. The V and J genes are TRBV28 and TRBJ2-3; D unclear. This CDR3 is 12 amino acids long. Trimming shortened V by 5 bases and J by 3 bases, and 6 bases separated the two germline ends. Germline CDR1 is MDHEN and CDR2 is SYDVKM. The CDR3, as DNA: TGTGCCAGCAGTCTCGATACAGATACGCAGTATTTT. Amino acid sequence: CASSLDTDTQYF.

This clonotype has a count of ten or more. V is TRBV4-2 and J is TRBJ2-3; 9 nucleotides match TRBD2. This CDR3 contains 15 residues. V was clipped by 0 bases and J by 3 bases; unmatched bases: 1. CDR1 and CDR2 from the germline V gene are LGHNA and YNFKEQ. The CDR3 reads CASSQDSGSTDTQYF. The CDR3 coding sequence is TGTGCCAGCAGCCAAGATAGCGGGAGTACAGATACGCAGTATTTT.

This clonotype was picked up many times. The rearrangement joins TRBV19 to TRBJ1-5; D is undetermined. The germline CDR1 and CDR2 sequences are LNHDA and SQIVND (reference sequence). The CDR3 consists of 13 residues. V lost 1 base and J 4 bases, leaving 5 bases between the germline ends. The CDR3 DNA is TGTGCCAGTAGTATAGGCAGAAATCAGCCCCAGCATTTT. Its translation is CASSIGRNQPQHF.

This clonotype was seen ten or more times. The chain couples TRBV28 to TRBJ2-5; TRBD2 aligns across 9 bases. CDR3 length: 16 amino acids. Germline V gene sequence: CDR1 MDHEN, CDR2 SYDVKM. V trimming: 5 bases; J trimming: 3 bases; junction bases outside the gene matches: 10. The CDR3 loop is CASSAIISSGKETQYF. The CDR3 bases are TGTGCCAGCAGTGCCATCATTTCTAGCGGGAAAGAGACCCAGTACTTC.

The chain uses TRBV6-2 or TRBV6-3 and TRBJ2-7; 11 nucleotides align to TRBD2. Germline V CDR1 and CDR2: MNHEY, SVGEGT. The CDR3 is made up of 16 amino acids. Trimming cost V 4 bases and J 5 bases; bases outside gene matches: 10. CDR3 sequence reads: CASSLLTSGSSHEQYF. For the CDR3, the DNA is TGTGCCAGCAGTTTACTAACTAGCGGGAGTTCCCACGAGCAGTACTTC.

At least ten counts were recorded for this clonotype. The chain carries TRBV7-8 and TRBJ2-1; TRBD1 matches 10 bases. The length of the CDR3 is 15 residues. From germline, CDR1 is SGHVS and CDR2 FQNEAQ. After removal of 5 bases from V and 10 bases from J, the junction contained 11 bases not matched to a gene. The CDR3 region is CASSPGQGIIGEQFF. The CDR3 nucleotides are TGTGCCAGCAGCCCGGGACAGGGGATAATCGGGGAGCAGTTCTTC.

The V call is TRBV10-3, the J call TRBJ2-5, with TRBD2 as a possible D gene (6 bases). V was clipped by 0 bases and J by 7 bases, with 15 bases between them. The CDR3 runs 15 residues. Germline V CDR1 and CDR2: ENHRY, SYGVKD. The DNA of the CDR3 is TGTGCCATCAGTGAGTCCGGGCCCACGGAGGGGACCCAGTACTTC. It codes for CAISESGPTEGTQYF.

This clonotype was observed at least ten times. The chain couples TRBV2 to TRBJ2-5; 7 nucleotides match TRBD2. There are 13 residues in the CDR3. Trimming took 8 bases from V and 4 from J; bases not matched to a gene: 7. Per the germline V gene, CDR1 is SNHLY and CDR2 is FYNNEI. CDR3 nucleotide sequence: TGTGCCAGCCTCGTGGGAGGGTCAGAGACCCAGTACTTC. As protein: CASLVGGSETQYF. Variable domain in full (rest from reference TRBV2 and TRBJ2-5): EPEVTQTPSHQVTQMGQEVILRCVPISNHLYFYWYRQILGQKVEFLVSFYNNEISEKSEIFDDQFSVERPDGSNFTLKIRSTKLEDSAMYFCASLVGGSETQYFGPGTRLLVL.

This clonotype has ten or more counts. CDR3 sequence reads: CASSPWAASVTGELFF. The CDR3 DNA reads TGTGCCAGCAGCCCCTGGGCGGCGTCGGTCACCGGGGAGCTGTTTTTT. This chain uses TRBV6-2 or TRBV6-3 with TRBJ2-2; D gene uncertain. Germline CDR1 MNHEY, CDR2 SVGEGT. The CDR3 runs to 16 residues. V was shortened by 6 bases and J by 4 bases, with 18 bases between the two germline ends.

This clonotype is a singleton in its sample. The CDR3 here is CASDPGLADNEQFF. As DNA, the CDR3 is TGTGCCAGTGATCCGGGACTAGCGGACAATGAGCAGTTCTTC. The chain joins TRBV2 to TRBJ2-1, with 11 bases matching TRBD2. Per germline, CDR1 SNHLY and CDR2 FYNNEI. The CDR3 consists of 14 residues. V shed 9 bases and J 5 bases; nucleotides not matched to a gene: 6.

This clonotype occurred many times. The gene calls are TRBV7-2 and TRBJ2-7, with D uncertain. The V gene's germline CDR1 is SGHTA and CDR2 FQGNSA. Trimming stripped 5 bases from V and 5 bases from J, with 13 bases between. The CDR3 spans 13 residues. Here the CDR3 reads CASSPVGGDEQYF. The CDR3 region has the DNA TGTGCCAGCAGCCCAGTTGGTGGCGACGAGCAGTACTTC.

This clonotype was picked up many times. The chain carries TRBV7-8 and TRBJ2-3, with D perhaps TRBD1 or TRBD2 (5 bases each). Per germline, CDR1 SGHVS and CDR2 FQNEAQ. V gave up 1 base and J gave up 3 bases, with 14 bases separating them. The CDR3 length is 16 residues. In DNA form, the CDR3 reads TGTGCCAGCAGCTTAGTTCTCGGGGCAGGGACAGATACGCAGTATTTT. Residues: CASSLVLGAGTDTQYF. Complete variable domain (other parts from reference TRBV7-8 and TRBJ2-3): GAGVSQSPRYKVAKRGQDVALRCDPISGHVSLFWYQQALGQGPEFLTYFQNEAQLDKSGLPSDRFFAERPEGSVSTLKIQRTQQEDSAVYLCASSLVLGAGTDTQYFGPGTRLTVL.